The clone carrying this T cell receptor (beta chain) came up a few times. TCRdb ran MiXCR on the 5' RACE reads and lists one entry per CDR3 protein. This sample has about 430,000 distinct CDR3 sequences; about a sixth occur once, and the top ten carry roughly 21%. The sample belongs to a study of T-cell memory formation after mild COVID-19. The TCR was taken from a man aged 18 to 30 who had mild COVID-19 (a few samples of this study predate the infection). Cell type and time point are not known. The source material was PBMCs or a T cell subset sorted from them (not recorded which).

CDR3 coding DNA: TGTGCCAGCAGCGACGCCACAGGGTCGGATACGCAGTATTTT. It is translated as CASSDATGSDTQYF. The chain joins TRBV5-6 to TRBJ2-3; a possible D gene is TRBD1 (6 bases). Germline V lookup: CDR1 SGHDT, CDR2 YYEEEE. This CDR3 region has 14 residues. The V end lost 4 bases, the J end lost 6 bases, and 15 bases lay between the germline ends.